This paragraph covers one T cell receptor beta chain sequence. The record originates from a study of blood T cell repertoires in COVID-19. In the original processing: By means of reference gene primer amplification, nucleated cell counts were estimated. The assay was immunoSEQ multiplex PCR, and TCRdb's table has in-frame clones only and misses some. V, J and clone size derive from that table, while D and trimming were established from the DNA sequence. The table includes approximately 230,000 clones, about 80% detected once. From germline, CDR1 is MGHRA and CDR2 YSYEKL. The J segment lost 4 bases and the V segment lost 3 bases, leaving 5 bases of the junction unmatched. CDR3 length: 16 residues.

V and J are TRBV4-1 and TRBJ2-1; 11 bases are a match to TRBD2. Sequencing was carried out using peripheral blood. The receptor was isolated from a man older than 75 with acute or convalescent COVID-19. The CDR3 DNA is TGCGCCAGCAGCCACATGCTAGCGGGAGGTTACAATGAGCAGTTCTTC. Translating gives CASSHMLAGGYNEQFF.